This is a list of T cell receptor beta chains from one sample in a study of control samples from healthy donors and cancer patients. The table came from immunoSEQ multiplex PCR; TCRdb's copy has only in-frame clones and leaves some out. This table holds about 20,000 clones, more than 75% found once. Material: PBMCs. These TCRs come from a woman aged 55-70 years with head and neck cancer. CDR3s include the opening cysteine and the closing phenylalanine or tryptophan. Each record gives: CDR3 length, J gene, D gene, clone size, V gene, CDR3 protein, CDR3 DNA. D genes are given only for firm matches. Expanded clones get a size class; other rows say once, few or many, or leave the size out.

14,TRBJ1-2,TRBD1,.,TRBV28,CASILTGGGHGYTF,TGTGCCAGCATCCTTACAGGGGGCGGTCATGGCTACACCTTC
12,TRBJ2-4,.,.,TRBV7-9,CASSLNKNIQYF,TGTGCCAGCAGCTTAAATAAAAACATTCAGTACTTC
17,TRBJ2-7,TRBD2,.,TRBV5-1,CASSWGIAGEFLDEQYF,TGCGCCAGCAGCTGGGGGATAGCGGGAGAGTTTTTGGACGAGCAGTACTTC
16,TRBJ2-2,.,.,TRBV7-3,CASSRVGAGDTGELFF,TGTGCCAGCAGCCGCGTGGGGGCAGGGGACACCGGGGAGCTGTTTTTT
15,TRBJ2-3,TRBD1,.,TRBV27,CASRPDRGSRDTQYF,TGTGCCAGCAGGCCGGACAGGGGTTCGAGAGATACGCAGTATTTT
15,TRBJ2-3,TRBD2,.,TRBV7-6,CASSPGLAVADTQYF,TGTGCCAGCAGCCCAGGACTAGCTGTGGCAGATACGCAGTATTTT
14,TRBJ2-5,TRBD2,few,TRBV9,CASSASGDQETQYF,TGTGCCAGCAGCGCAAGCGGGGATCAAGAGACCCAGTACTTC
17,TRBJ2-4,TRBD1,.,TRBV27,CASRKEGPGTGANIQYF,TGTGCCAGCAGAAAAGAGGGCCCCGGGACAGGGGCAAACATTCAGTACTTC
15,TRBJ2-7,TRBD2,.,TRBV5-1,CASSLRLAGENEQYF,TGCGCCAGCAGCTTGAGACTAGCGGGAGAAAACGAGCAGTACTTC
19,TRBJ2-6,.,once,TRBV4-1,CASSQDLGAGVLGANVLTF,TGCGCCAGCAGCCAAGATCTTGGGGCAGGGGTCCTGGGGGCCAACGTCCTGACTTTC
12,TRBJ1-3,.,.,TRBV7-9,CASSFPENTIYF,TGTGCCAGCAGCTTCCCCGAAAACACCATATATTTT
12,TRBJ2-3,.,.,TRBV25-1,CASLSSTDTQYF,TGTGCCAGCTTATCAAGCACAGATACGCAGTATTTT
13,TRBJ2-3,TRBD2,.,TRBV29-1,CSAVAGEADTQYF,TGCAGCGCCGTAGCGGGAGAGGCAGATACGCAGTATTTT
12,TRBJ1-1,.,.,TRBV2,CASSEAGVEAFF,TGTGCCAGCAGTGAGGCGGGGGTTGAAGCTTTCTTT
15,TRBJ1-1,.,.,TRBV5-1,CASSRGTGGNTEAFF,TGCGCCAGCAGCCGTGGGACGGGAGGTAACACTGAAGCTTTCTTT
15,TRBJ1-5,.,.,TRBV15,CATARGGRVGQPQHF,TGTGCCACCGCACGGGGGGGCAGGGTCGGACAGCCCCAGCATTTT
20,TRBJ2-1,TRBD2,.,TRBV5-1,CASSLGTSGRPETTYNEQFF,TGCGCCAGCAGCTTGGGGACTAGCGGGAGGCCGGAGACGACCTACAATGAGCAGTTCTTC
15,TRBJ2-7,TRBD1,.,TRBV28,CAIESGQTDSYEQYF,TGTGCCATTGAATCGGGACAGACAGACTCCTACGAGCAGTACTTC
15,TRBJ1-3,.,.,TRBV14,CASSQVRASGNTIYF,TGTGCCAGCAGCCAGGTTCGGGCCTCTGGAAACACCATATATTTT
14,TRBJ2-1,.,.,TRBV7-9,CASSLAVLANEQFF,TGTGCCAGCAGCTTAGCAGTCCTAGCTAATGAGCAGTTCTTC
16,TRBJ2-2,.,.,TRBV5-1,CASSSGLPQGTGELFF,TGCGCCAGCAGCTCCGGACTCCCCCAGGGAACCGGGGAGCTGTTTTTT
14,TRBJ1-5,.,.,TRBV28,CASSWGGVNQPQHF,TGTGCCAGCAGTTGGGGGGGGGTTAATCAGCCCCAGCATTTT
15,TRBJ1-4,.,.,TRBV19,CASSTRIGDNEKLFF,TGTGCCAGTAGTACCCGGATAGGGGATAATGAAAAACTGTTTTTT
14,TRBJ2-1,.,.,TRBV24-1,CATRGGTNYNEQFF,TGTGCCACCAGGGGGGGGACAAATTACAATGAGCAGTTCTTC
13,TRBJ1-3,.,.,TRBV19,CASGTDIGNTIYF,TGTGCCAGTGGCACAGACATCGGAAACACCATATATTTT
16,TRBJ1-2,TRBD1,.,TRBV14,CASSQHGTGGLGGYTF,TGTGCCAGCAGCCAGCATGGGACAGGAGGTTTAGGTGGCTACACCTTC
15,TRBJ2-7,TRBD1,.,TRBV27,CASSRTGGYSYEQYF,TGTGCCAGCAGTAGGACAGGGGGTTACTCCTACGAGCAGTACTTC
17,TRBJ1-2,TRBD1,.,TRBV18,CASSPLPPGQGALGYTF,TGTGCCAGCTCGCCTCTCCCTCCAGGACAGGGGGCGCTGGGCTACACCTTC
14,TRBJ2-7,TRBD1,.,TRBV19,CASQPGTGGYEQYF,TGTGCCAGCCAACCCGGGACAGGGGGCTACGAGCAGTACTTC
17,TRBJ2-7,TRBD1,.,TRBV28,CASSLFPRQGDAYEQYF,TGTGCCAGCAGTTTATTCCCCCGACAGGGGGACGCCTACGAGCAGTACTTC
16,TRBJ1-2,.,.,TRBV19,CASTRTGGVRAYGYTF,TGTGCCAGTACCCGCACGGGCGGGGTACGAGCCTATGGCTACACCTTC